A single sample is the source of the 15 T cell receptor beta chains below, sequenced in a study of T-cell memory formation after mild COVID-19. TCRdb analysed the 5' RACE reads with MiXCR anew, one entry per CDR3 protein. The table has around 100,000 distinct CDR3 sequences, approximately 21% seen once. The sample consisted of PBMCs or a T cell subset sorted from them (not recorded which). All receptors come from a man aged 18-30 years who had mild COVID-19 (a few samples of this study predate the infection). Cell type and time point are not known.

This chain connects TRBV12-3 or TRBV12-4 to TRBJ2-3; D gene ambiguous. This CDR3 comprises 11 residues. The ends were cut back, 5 bases at V and 4 bases at J, with 4 bases in the middle. CDR3 sequence reads: CASSAADTQYF. DNA of the CDR3: TGTGCCAGCAGTGCGGCAGATACGCAGTATTTT.

This clonotype has just one count. The chain carries TRBV7-9 and TRBJ1-1; no firm D call. The CDR3 is 13 amino acids. Trimming cost V 5 bases and J 6 bases, with 13 bases left between them. Germline V gene sequence: CDR1 SEHNR, CDR2 FQNEAQ (reference sequence). Written as DNA, the CDR3 is TGTGCCAGCAGCCCTGTAGAGGGCGCTGAAGCTTTCTTT. Residues: CASSPVEGAEAFF.

The chain carries TRBV29-1 and TRBJ1-5; D perhaps matches TRBD1 (6 bases). V was pared by 7 bases and J by 0 bases, with 13 bases between. This CDR3 is 14 amino acids long. The germline gives CDR1 SQVTM, CDR2 ANQGSEA. The CDR3 reads CSAGGQNSNQPQHF. The CDR3 DNA reads as TGCAGCGCCGGGGGACAAAATAGCAATCAGCCCCAGCATTTT. The full variable domain, with the rest looked up from reference TRBV29-1 and TRBJ1-5, is SAVISQKPSRDICQRGTSLTIQCQVDSQVTMMFWYRQQPGQSLTLIATANQGSEATYESGFVIDKFPISRPNLTFSTLTVSNMSPEDSSIYLCSAGGQNSNQPQHFGDGTRLSIL.

The J gene is TRBJ2-7, the V gene TRBV7-9, with unresolved D. The V and J ends lost 5 bases and 2 bases respectively, with 10 bases between them. Germline CDR1 and CDR2: SEHNR and FQNEAQ (reference sequence). The CDR3 covers 13 residues. CDR3 in amino acids: CASSPSTTYEQYV. The CDR3 DNA is TGTGCCAGCAGCCCTTCGACAACCTACGAGCAGTACGTC.

The rearrangement links TRBV7-6 to TRBJ2-5, with TRBD2 matching 9 bases. With 5 bases clipped from V and 5 bases from J, the junction kept 12 bases outside the gene matches. The CDR3 loop spans 16 amino acids. Looked up from germline, CDR1 is SGHVS and CDR2 is FNYEAQ. The CDR3 reads CASSVWGGGAPETQYF. In nucleotides, the CDR3 is TGTGCCAGCAGCGTGTGGGGCGGGGGGGCCCCTGAGACCCAGTACTTC.

The rearrangement uses TRBV5-5 and TRBJ1-5; 7 nucleotides agree with TRBD1. The CDR3 spans 15 residues. The germline V gene encodes CDR1 SGHKS and CDR2 YYEKEE (reference sequence). V shed 4 bases and J 3 bases; nucleotides not matched to a gene: 7. CDR3 amino acids: CASSSFGTANQPQHF. Written as DNA, the CDR3 is TGTGCCAGCAGCAGCTTTGGGACAGCCAATCAGCCCCAGCATTTT.

This clonotype occurred a few times. CDR3 coding DNA: TGTGCCAGCAGTCCCTACTTCCCAGATACGCAGTATTTT. Protein: CASSPYFPDTQYF. The chain combines TRBV12-3 or TRBV12-4 with TRBJ2-3; D remains unclear. This CDR3 has 13 amino acids. Trimming pared 5 bases from V and 4 bases from J, leaving 10 bases between.

The chain uses TRBV29-1 and TRBJ2-3, with D tentatively TRBD2 (5 bases). V lost 4 bases and J 4 bases, leaving 6 bases between the germline ends. This CDR3 spans 11 amino acids. From germline, CDR1 is SQVTM and CDR2 ANQGSEA. The CDR3 sequence: CSVGLPDTQYF. As DNA, the CDR3 is TGCAGCGTTGGACTACCAGATACGCAGTATTTT.

V and J are TRBV12-3 or TRBV12-4 and TRBJ2-7; D is tentatively TRBD1 or TRBD2 (6 bases each). The CDR3 loop spans 16 amino acids. V lost 3 bases and J 4 bases, leaving 19 bases between the germline ends. This CDR3 is CASSFIPGALPYEQYF. Here the CDR3 DNA reads TGTGCCAGCAGTTTTATTCCGGGGGCGCTGCCATACGAGCAGTACTTC.

The J gene is TRBJ1-2, the V gene TRBV29-1; D is possibly TRBD1 (5 bases). The CDR3 runs to 12 residues. The V end was cut by 5 bases, the J end by 6 bases, with 13 bases between. The V gene's germline CDR1 is SQVTM and CDR2 ANQGSEA. The CDR3 DNA sequence: TGCAGCGTTCGGAAGGGGCTCGATGGCTACACCTTC. Translating it yields CSVRKGLDGYTF. The variable domain in full, with the rest retrieved from reference TRBV29-1 and TRBJ1-2, is SAVISQKPSRDICQRGTSLTIQCQVDSQVTMMFWYRQQPGQSLTLIATANQGSEATYESGFVIDKFPISRPNLTFSTLTVSNMSPEDSSIYLCSVRKGLDGYTFGSGTRLTVV.

The rearrangement joins TRBV7-3 to TRBJ1-5; no definite D call. Trimming shortened V by 10 bases and J by 1 base, and 8 bases separated the two germline ends. Germline V gene sequence: CDR1 SGHTA, CDR2 FQGTGA. There are 12 residues in the CDR3. CDR3 residues: CANMGSNQPQHF. CDR3 DNA: TGTGCCAACATGGGGAGCAATCAGCCCCAGCATTTT. The full variable domain, in which reference TRBV7-3 and TRBJ1-5 provide the parts outside the CDR3, is GAGVSQTPSNKVTEKGKYVELRCDPISGHTALYWYRQSLGQGPEFLIYFQGTGAADDSGLPNDRFFAVRPEGSVSTLKIQRTERGDSAVYLCANMGSNQPQHFGDGTRLSIL.

The rearrangement joins TRBV5-1 to TRBJ1-2; D remains ambiguous. The V end lost 0 bases, the J end lost 0 bases, and 9 bases lay between the germline ends. CDR1 and CDR2 from the germline V gene are SGHRS and YFSETQ. The CDR3 is made up of 15 amino acids. CDR3 amino acids: CASSLESYANYGYTF. Written as DNA, the CDR3 is TGCGCCAGCAGCTTGGAATCGTATGCTAACTATGGCTACACCTTC. The variable domain in full, completed from reference TRBV5-1 and TRBJ1-2, reads KAGVTQTPRYLIKTRGQQVTLSCSPISGHRSVSWYQQTPGQGLQFLFEYFSETQRNKGNFPGRFSGRQFSNSRSEMNVSTLELGDSALYLCASSLESYANYGYTFGSGTRLTVV.

V usage is TRBV29-1 and J usage is TRBJ2-5, with 9 bases identical to TRBD1. CDR3 length: 14 amino acids. V trimming: 5 bases; J trimming: 5 bases; junction bases outside the gene matches: 9. Germline V CDR1 and CDR2: SQVTM, ANQGSEA. CDR3 nucleotide sequence: TGCAGCGTTTCCGGGACAGGGATACTGGAGACCCAGTACTTC. Translated: CSVSGTGILETQYF. The full variable domain, rest sourced from reference TRBV29-1 and TRBJ2-5, is SAVISQKPSRDICQRGTSLTIQCQVDSQVTMMFWYRQQPGQSLTLIATANQGSEATYESGFVIDKFPISRPNLTFSTLTVSNMSPEDSSIYLCSVSGTGILETQYFGPGTRLLVL.

V and J are TRBV12-3 or TRBV12-4 and TRBJ1-2; 9 bases fit TRBD1. The CDR3 runs 15 residues. J lost 2 bases, V lost 0 bases, and 1 base had no gene match. In DNA, the CDR3 is TGTGCCAGCAGTTTAGCGGGGACAGGGAACTATGGCTACACCTTC. As protein: CASSLAGTGNYGYTF.

This rearrangement joins TRBV11-2 to TRBJ2-7; TRBD1 matches at 11 bases. Germline CDR1 SGHAT, CDR2 FQNNGV. Trimming took 3 bases from V and 1 from J; bases not matched to a gene: 8. This CDR3 is built from 17 residues. CDR3 residues: CASSFSDRGQPSYEQYF. For the CDR3, the DNA is TGTGCCAGCAGCTTCTCGGACAGGGGGCAACCTTCCTACGAGCAGTACTTC.